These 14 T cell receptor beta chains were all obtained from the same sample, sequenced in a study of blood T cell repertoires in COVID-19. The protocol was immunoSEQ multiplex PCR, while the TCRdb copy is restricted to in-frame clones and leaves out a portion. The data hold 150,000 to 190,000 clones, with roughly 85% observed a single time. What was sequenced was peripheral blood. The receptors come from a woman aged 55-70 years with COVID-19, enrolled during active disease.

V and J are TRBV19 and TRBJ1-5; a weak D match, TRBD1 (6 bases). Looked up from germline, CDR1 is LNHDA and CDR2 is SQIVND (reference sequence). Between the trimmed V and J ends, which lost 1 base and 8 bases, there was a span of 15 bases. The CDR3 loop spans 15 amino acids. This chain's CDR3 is CASSIGWTEGKPQHF. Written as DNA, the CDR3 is TGTGCCAGTAGTATAGGCTGGACAGAAGGAAAGCCCCAGCATTTT. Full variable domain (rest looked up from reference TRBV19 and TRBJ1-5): DGGITQSPKYLFRKEGQNVTLSCEQNLNHDAMYWYRQDPGQGLRLIYYSQIVNDFQKGDIAEGYSVSREKKESFPLTVTSAQKNPTAFYLCASSIGWTEGKPQHFGDGTRLSIL.

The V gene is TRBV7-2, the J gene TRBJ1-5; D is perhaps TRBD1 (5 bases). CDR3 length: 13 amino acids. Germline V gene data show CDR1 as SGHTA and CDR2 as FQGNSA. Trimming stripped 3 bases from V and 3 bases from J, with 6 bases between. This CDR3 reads CASSFRDNQPQHF. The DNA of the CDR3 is TGTGCCAGCAGCTTCAGGGACAATCAGCCCCAGCATTTT. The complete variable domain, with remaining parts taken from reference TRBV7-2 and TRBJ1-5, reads GAGVSQSPSNKVTEKGKDVELRCDPISGHTALYWYRQSLGQGLEFLIYFQGNSAPDKSGLPSDRFSAERTGGSVSTLTIQRTQQEDSAVYLCASSFRDNQPQHFGDGTRLSIL.

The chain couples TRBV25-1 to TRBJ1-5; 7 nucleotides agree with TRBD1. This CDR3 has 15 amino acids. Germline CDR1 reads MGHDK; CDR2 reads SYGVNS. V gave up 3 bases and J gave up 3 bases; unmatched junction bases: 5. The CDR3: CASSEGQNSNQPQHF. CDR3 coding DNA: TGTGCCAGCAGTGAGGGACAGAATTCCAATCAGCCCCAGCATTTT.

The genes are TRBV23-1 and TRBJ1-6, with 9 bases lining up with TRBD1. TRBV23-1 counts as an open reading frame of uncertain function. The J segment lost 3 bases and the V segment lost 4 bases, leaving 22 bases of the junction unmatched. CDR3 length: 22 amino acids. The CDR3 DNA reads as TGCGCCAGCAGTCGGCCCGTTACTCCGGGACAGGGCGGGCCCTACTATAATTCACCCCTCCACTTT. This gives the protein CASSRPVTPGQGGPYYNSPLHF.

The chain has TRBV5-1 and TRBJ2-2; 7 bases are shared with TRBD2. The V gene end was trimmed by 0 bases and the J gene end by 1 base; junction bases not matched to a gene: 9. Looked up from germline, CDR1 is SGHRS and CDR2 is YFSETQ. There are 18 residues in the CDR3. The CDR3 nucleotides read TGCGCCAGCAGCTTGGCCGTGGGAGCGGGAATGAACACCGGGGAGCTGTTTTTT. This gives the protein CASSLAVGAGMNTGELFF.

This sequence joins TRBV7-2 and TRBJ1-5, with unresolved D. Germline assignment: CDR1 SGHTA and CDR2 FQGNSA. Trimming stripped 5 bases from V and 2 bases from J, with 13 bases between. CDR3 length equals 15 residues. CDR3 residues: CASSPGSGGNQPQHF. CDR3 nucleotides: TGTGCCAGCAGCCCCGGCTCCGGGGGCAATCAGCCCCAGCATTTT. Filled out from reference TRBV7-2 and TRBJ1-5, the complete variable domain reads GAGVSQSPSNKVTEKGKDVELRCDPISGHTALYWYRQSLGQGLEFLIYFQGNSAPDKSGLPSDRFSAERTGGSVSTLTIQRTQQEDSAVYLCASSPGSGGNQPQHFGDGTRLSIL.

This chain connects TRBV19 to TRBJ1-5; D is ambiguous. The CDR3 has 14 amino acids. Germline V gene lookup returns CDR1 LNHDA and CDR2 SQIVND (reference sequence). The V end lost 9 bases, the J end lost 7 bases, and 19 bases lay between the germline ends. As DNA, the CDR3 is TGTGCCAGCGAAAAGTCCCCGGTAGAGCAGCCCCAGCATTTT. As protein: CASEKSPVEQPQHF.

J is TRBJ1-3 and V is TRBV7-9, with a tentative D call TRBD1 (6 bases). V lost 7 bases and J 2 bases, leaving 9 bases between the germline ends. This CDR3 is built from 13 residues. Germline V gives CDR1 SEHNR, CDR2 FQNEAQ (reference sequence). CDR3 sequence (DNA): TGTGCCAGCAAAGAGGGGGCTGGAAACACCATATATTTT. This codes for CASKEGAGNTIYF.

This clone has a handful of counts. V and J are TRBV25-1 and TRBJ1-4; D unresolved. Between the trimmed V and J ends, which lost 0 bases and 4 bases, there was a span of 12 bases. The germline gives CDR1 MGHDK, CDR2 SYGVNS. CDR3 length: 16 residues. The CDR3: CASSEYSGSYNEKLFF. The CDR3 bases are TGTGCCAGCAGTGAATATTCCGGGAGCTATAATGAAAAACTGTTTTTT.

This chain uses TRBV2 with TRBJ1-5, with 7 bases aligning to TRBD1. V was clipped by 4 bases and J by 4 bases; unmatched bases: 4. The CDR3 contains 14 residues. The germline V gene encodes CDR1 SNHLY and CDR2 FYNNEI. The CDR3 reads CASSARQGNQPQHF. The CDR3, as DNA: TGTGCCAGCAGTGCACGACAGGGAAATCAGCCCCAGCATTTT. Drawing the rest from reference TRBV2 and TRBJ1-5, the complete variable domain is EPEVTQTPSHQVTQMGQEVILRCVPISNHLYFYWYRQILGQKVEFLVSFYNNEISEKSEIFDDQFSVERPDGSNFTLKIRSTKLEDSAMYFCASSARQGNQPQHFGDGTRLSIL.

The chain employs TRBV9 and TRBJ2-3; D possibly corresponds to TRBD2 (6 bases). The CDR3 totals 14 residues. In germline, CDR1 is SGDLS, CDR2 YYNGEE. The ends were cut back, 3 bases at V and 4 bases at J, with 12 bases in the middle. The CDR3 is CASSAPGLPDTQYF. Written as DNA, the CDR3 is TGTGCCAGCAGCGCTCCGGGACTTCCAGATACGCAGTATTTT. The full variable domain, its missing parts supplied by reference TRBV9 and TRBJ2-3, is DSGVTQTPKHLITATGQRVTLRCSPRSGDLSVYWYQQSLDQGLQFLIQYYNGEERAKGNILERFSAQQFPDLHSELNLSSLELGDSALYFCASSAPGLPDTQYFGPGTRLTVL.

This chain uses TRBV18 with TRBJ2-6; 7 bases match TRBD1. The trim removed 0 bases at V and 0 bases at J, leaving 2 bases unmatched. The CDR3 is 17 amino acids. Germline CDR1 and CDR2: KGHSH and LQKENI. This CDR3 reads CASSPPQGSSGANVLTF. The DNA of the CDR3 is TGTGCCAGCTCACCACCACAGGGGAGCTCTGGGGCCAACGTCCTGACTTTC. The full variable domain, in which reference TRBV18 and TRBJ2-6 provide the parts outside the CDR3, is NAGVMQNPRHLVRRRGQEARLRCSPMKGHSHVYWYRQLPEEGLKFMVYLQKENIIDESGMPKERFSAEFPKEGPSILRIQQVVRGDSAAYFCASSPPQGSSGANVLTFGAGSRLTVL.

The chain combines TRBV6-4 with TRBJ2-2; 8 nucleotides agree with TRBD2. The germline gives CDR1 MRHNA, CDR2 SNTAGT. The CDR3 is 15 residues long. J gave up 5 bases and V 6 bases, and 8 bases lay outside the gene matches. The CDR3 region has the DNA TGTGCCAGCAGAGAAAGCGGGGGAGTTACCGGGGAGCTGTTTTTT. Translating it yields CASRESGGVTGELFF.

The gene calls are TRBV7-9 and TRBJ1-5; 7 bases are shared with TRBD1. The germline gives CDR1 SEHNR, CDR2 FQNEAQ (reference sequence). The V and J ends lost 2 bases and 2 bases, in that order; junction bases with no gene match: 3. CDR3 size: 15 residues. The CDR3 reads CASSLMGTGNQPQHF. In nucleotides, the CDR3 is TGTGCCAGCAGCTTAATGGGGACAGGCAATCAGCCCCAGCATTTT. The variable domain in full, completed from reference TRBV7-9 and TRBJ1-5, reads DTGVSQNPRHKITKRGQNVTFRCDPISEHNRLYWYRQTLGQGPEFLTYFQNEAQLEKSRLLSDRFSAERPKGSFSTLEIQRTEQGDSAMYLCASSLMGTGNQPQHFGDGTRLSIL.